A selection of T cell receptor beta chains follows, all from one sample in a study of blood T cell repertoires in COVID-19. The method was immunoSEQ multiplex PCR; TCRdb's version includes in-frame clones alone and lacks a portion of them. Here the sample spans roughly 90,000 clones, more than 75% being singletons. Sequencing was performed on peripheral blood. These receptors all stem from a human donor in a cohort sampled during active COVID-19. Both conserved end residues are part of each CDR3. A D gene is named only where the DNA matches it firmly. Not all rows give a size; the values are once, few, many and, for expanded clones, a class.

J: TRBJ2-5
D: TRBD2
size: NA
length: 14
V: TRBV3-1/TRBV3-2
DNA: TGTGCCAGCAGCCAAGGGGGACTAGCAGAGACCCAGTACTTC
CDR3: CASSQGGLAETQYF

J: TRBJ1-4
D: TRBD1
size: NA
length: 14
V: TRBV5-1
DNA: TGCGCCAGCAGAGCCGGGACAGGGAGTGAAAAACTGTTTTTT
CDR3: CASRAGTGSEKLFF

J: TRBJ2-1
D: NA
size: NA
length: 13
V: TRBV2
DNA: TGTGCCAGCAGTGAATACGGGGATCATGAGCAGTTCTTC
CDR3: CASSEYGDHEQFF

J: TRBJ2-1
D: NA
size: NA
length: 11
V: TRBV29-1
DNA: TGCAGCGTTTCTAGATACAATGAGCAGTTCTTC
CDR3: CSVSRYNEQFF

J: TRBJ2-3
D: NA
size: NA
length: 15
V: TRBV10-1
DNA: TGCGCCAGCAGTGAGTCGGGGGCTAGCACAGATACGCAGTATTTT
CDR3: CASSESGASTDTQYF

J: TRBJ2-7
D: TRBD2
size: NA
length: 16
V: TRBV14
DNA: TGTGCCAGCAGCCAGGACGGGACTAGCGGGAGATACGAGCAGTACTTC
CDR3: CASSQDGTSGRYEQYF

J: TRBJ1-2
D: TRBD1
size: NA
length: 13
V: TRBV30
DNA: TGTGCCTGGAGTGCCCTGACAGGGGATGGCTACACCTTC
CDR3: CAWSALTGDGYTF

J: TRBJ1-2
D: TRBD1
size: NA
length: 15
V: TRBV19
DNA: TGTGCCAGTATCGAGCGGGGGACAGCTTCTATGCGCTACACCTTC
CDR3: CASIERGTASMRYTF

J: TRBJ2-5
D: NA
size: NA
length: 14
V: TRBV9
DNA: TGTGCCAGCAGCGTAGGGTGGGGCGGAGAGACCCAGTACTTC
CDR3: CASSVGWGGETQYF

J: TRBJ2-1
D: TRBD2
size: NA
length: 17
V: TRBV7-2
DNA: TGTGCCAGCAGCTTAGTACCGCCCCGGCTAGCGGGCAATGAGCAGTTCTTC
CDR3: CASSLVPPRLAGNEQFF

J: TRBJ2-3
D: NA
size: NA
length: 14
V: TRBV11-2
DNA: TGTGCCAGTTCGGCGACTATAAGCACAGATACGCAGTATTTT
CDR3: CASSATISTDTQYF

J: TRBJ1-2
D: NA
size: NA
length: 14
V: TRBV28
DNA: TGTGCCAGCAGTTTAAGCAGGGCATCAAATGGCTACACCTTC
CDR3: CASSLSRASNGYTF

J: TRBJ1-5
D: TRBD1
size: NA
length: 14
V: TRBV19
DNA: TGTGCCAGTAGTGTTACAGGGGGCAATCAGCCCCAGCATTTT
CDR3: CASSVTGGNQPQHF

J: TRBJ1-1
D: TRBD1
size: NA
length: 14
V: TRBV6-1
DNA: TGTGCCAGCAGTGAGGACAGGGGGTCGCTTGAAGCTTTCTTT
CDR3: CASSEDRGSLEAFF

J: TRBJ2-6
D: NA
size: NA
length: 16
V: TRBV28
DNA: TGTGCCAGCAGTCCACCTGAGGGCTCTGGGGCCAACGTCCTGACTTTC
CDR3: CASSPPEGSGANVLTF

J: TRBJ2-7
D: TRBD1
size: NA
length: 15
V: TRBV28
DNA: TGTGCCAGCAGTCTGGGGGGACAGGGGAACTACGAGCAGTACTTC
CDR3: CASSLGGQGNYEQYF

J: TRBJ2-4
D: NA
size: NA
length: 17
V: TRBV10-3
DNA: TGTGCCATCAGTGAGTCTGTTGCGTCCGGTGCCAAAAACATTCAGTACTTC
CDR3: CAISESVASGAKNIQYF

J: TRBJ1-3
D: NA
size: NA
length: 14
V: TRBV2
DNA: TGTGCCAGCAGTTACAGGGAAGCAGGAAACACCATATATTTT
CDR3: CASSYREAGNTIYF

J: TRBJ2-2
D: NA
size: few
length: 16
V: TRBV5-1
DNA: TGCGCCAGCAGCTCTCCCGTCGACTTGCACACCGGGGAGCTGTTTTTT
CDR3: CASSSPVDLHTGELFF

J: TRBJ2-3
D: TRBD2
size: NA
length: 18
V: TRBV5-1
DNA: TGCGCCAGCAGCTCGGGACTAGCGGGGTCATGGGGCACAGATACGCAGTATTTT
CDR3: CASSSGLAGSWGTDTQYF

J: TRBJ1-2
D: TRBD1
size: NA
length: 15
V: TRBV5-4
DNA: TGTGCCAGCAGCTTGTGGGCGGGACAGGGTACTGGCTACACCTTC
CDR3: CASSLWAGQGTGYTF

J: TRBJ1-5
D: NA
size: NA
length: 15
V: TRBV7-6
DNA: TGTGCCAGCAGCTCCTCCGGGAATAGCAATCAGCCCCAGCATTTT
CDR3: CASSSSGNSNQPQHF

J: TRBJ1-2
D: TRBD1
size: NA
length: 13
V: TRBV29-1
DNA: TGCAGCGTTCCGCCGGGACAGAGCTATGGCTACACCTTC
CDR3: CSVPPGQSYGYTF

J: TRBJ2-2
D: NA
size: NA
length: 13
V: TRBV25-1
DNA: TGTGCCAGCAGTGAATTCGACACCGGGGAGCTGTTTTTT
CDR3: CASSEFDTGELFF

J: TRBJ1-2
D: TRBD1
size: few
length: 14
V: TRBV11-2
DNA: TGTGCCAGCAGCCTTCAACAGGGGACGGGTGGCTACACCTTC
CDR3: CASSLQQGTGGYTF

J: TRBJ2-7
D: NA
size: once
length: 17
V: TRBV14
DNA: TGTGCCAGCAGCCGCAAGATTTGGGCTAGCGAGGCCTACGAGCAGTACTTC
CDR3: CASSRKIWASEAYEQYF

J: TRBJ1-2
D: NA
size: NA
length: 14
V: TRBV18
DNA: TGTGCCAGCTCACCGGGGGACGGAGGGTATGGCTACACCTTC
CDR3: CASSPGDGGYGYTF

J: TRBJ2-1
D: NA
size: NA
length: 16
V: TRBV6-6
DNA: TGTGCCAGCAGTTACCCCGCCGAGTCCGGTTTTTCTGGGCAGTTCTTC
CDR3: CASSYPAESGFSGQFF

J: TRBJ2-5
D: NA
size: NA
length: 14
V: TRBV29-1
DNA: TGCAGCGCCGCCCCTCAGGGGAGAGGCGAGACCCAGTACTTC
CDR3: CSAAPQGRGETQYF

J: TRBJ2-7
D: TRBD1
size: NA
length: 18
V: TRBV14
DNA: TGTGCCAGCAGCCAAGACGTCGCAGGGGGTCTCTTGACCTACGAGCAGTACTTC
CDR3: CASSQDVAGGLLTYEQYF

J: TRBJ2-7
D: TRBD2
size: NA
length: 14
V: TRBV19
DNA: TGTGCCAGTAGTATGACTAGCGGTTACTACGAGCAGTACTTC
CDR3: CASSMTSGYYEQYF

J: TRBJ2-7
D: NA
size: NA
length: 16
V: TRBV28
DNA: TGTGCCAGCAGCCCCCGCCAAGGACTCGTGGAGCACGAGCAGTACTTC
CDR3: CASSPRQGLVEHEQYF

J: TRBJ2-7
D: NA
size: NA
length: 15
V: TRBV14
DNA: TGTGCCAGCAGCCTAGGAGGAGGCAGCTCCTACGAGCAGTACTTC
CDR3: CASSLGGGSSYEQYF

J: TRBJ1-3
D: NA
size: NA
length: 14
V: TRBV10-2
DNA: TGCGCCAGCAGTGCACGGCGGGGTGGAAACACCATATATTTT
CDR3: CASSARRGGNTIYF

J: TRBJ1-2
D: NA
size: NA
length: 13
V: TRBV9
DNA: TGTGCCAGCAGCGTAGCAGAGGGCTATGGCTACACCTTC
CDR3: CASSVAEGYGYTF

J: TRBJ2-1
D: TRBD1
size: NA
length: 16
V: TRBV6-6
DNA: TGTGCCAGCAGGGGACTGAGGACAGGGACAAAAGGTGAGCAGTTCTTC
CDR3: CASRGLRTGTKGEQFF

J: TRBJ1-5
D: NA
size: NA
length: 17
V: TRBV28
DNA: TGTGCCAGCAGTTTAGGGGTGGGGCCTAATAGCAATCAGCCCCAGCATTTT
CDR3: CASSLGVGPNSNQPQHF